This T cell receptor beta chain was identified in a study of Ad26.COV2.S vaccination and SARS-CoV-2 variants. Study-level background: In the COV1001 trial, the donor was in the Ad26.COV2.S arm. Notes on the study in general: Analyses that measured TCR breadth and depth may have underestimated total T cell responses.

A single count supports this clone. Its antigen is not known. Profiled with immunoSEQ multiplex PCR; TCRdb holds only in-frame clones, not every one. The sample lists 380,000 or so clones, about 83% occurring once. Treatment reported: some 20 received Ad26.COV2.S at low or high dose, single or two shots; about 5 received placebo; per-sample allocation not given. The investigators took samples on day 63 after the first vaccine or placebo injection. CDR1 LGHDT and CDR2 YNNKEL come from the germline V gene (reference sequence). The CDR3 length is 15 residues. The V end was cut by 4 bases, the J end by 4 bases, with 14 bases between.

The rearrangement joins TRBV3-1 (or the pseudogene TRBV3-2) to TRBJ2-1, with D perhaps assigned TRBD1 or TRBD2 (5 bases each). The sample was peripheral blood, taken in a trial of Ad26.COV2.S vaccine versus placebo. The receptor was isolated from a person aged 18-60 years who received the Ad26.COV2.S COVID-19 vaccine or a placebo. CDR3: CASSLRGDRYNEQFF. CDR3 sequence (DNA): TGTGCCAGCAGCCTCCGGGGCGACCGATACAATGAGCAGTTCTTC.